Below, 29 T cell receptor beta chains from the same sample are listed, as sequenced in a study of cytomegalovirus exposure and HLA in healthy donors. Researchers ran the PCR with 60 Vbeta and 13 Jbeta primers. TCRdb's copy holds only in-frame clones and misses some; the assay was immunoSEQ multiplex PCR. The sample records about 160,000 clones, around four fifths being singletons. The sequenced sample consisted of PBMCs. These receptors were collected from a man aged 18 to 30 in good health and CMV-seronegative.

This chain links TRBV2 with TRBJ1-2; the match to TRBD1 covers 9 bases. Germline V CDR1 and CDR2: SNHLY, FYNNEI. Germline trimming cut 0 bases from V and 6 bases from J; bases unmatched to any gene: 5. This CDR3 has 15 amino acids. The CDR3 region is CASSEATGQGNGYTF. The CDR3 coding sequence is TGTGCCAGCAGTGAAGCCACGGGACAGGGTAATGGCTACACCTTC.

This chain connects TRBV6-6 to TRBJ1-2; D call uncertain. CDR3 length: 11 residues. V lost 10 bases and J 0 bases, leaving 6 bases between the germline ends. The germline V gene encodes CDR1 MNHNY and CDR2 SVGAGI (reference sequence). CDR3 DNA: TGTGCCACCCTTACTAACTATGGCTACACCTTC. Translating it yields CATLTNYGYTF.

The V gene is TRBV27, the J gene TRBJ2-3; 7 bases are shared with TRBD1. This CDR3 region has 13 residues. Germline V gene lookup returns CDR1 MNHEY and CDR2 SMNVEV (reference sequence). After removal of 10 bases from V and 1 base from J, the junction contained 5 bases not matched to a gene. The CDR3 region is CATGTGGTDTQYF. The CDR3 DNA follows: TGTGCCACCGGAACAGGGGGCACAGATACGCAGTATTTT.

This clone showed up just once. The junction does not match germline at one end; this may be a read error. The rearrangement uses TRBV7-9 and TRBJ1-5; D remains unclear. The CDR3 length is 14 residues. Germline V CDR1 and CDR2: SEHNR, FQNEAQ (reference sequence). CDR3 sequence: CSSSLAPSYQPQHF. DNA for the CDR3: TGTTCCAGCAGCTTAGCCCCGAGTTATCAGCCCCAGCATTTT.

This rearrangement joins TRBV27 to TRBJ1-2; 9 bases map to TRBD1. Germline values: CDR1 MNHEY, CDR2 SMNVEV (reference sequence). This CDR3 spans 13 amino acids. The ends lost 7 bases at V and 3 bases at J; junction bases unmatched: 3. CDR3 protein: CASKDRGDYGYTF. CDR3 coding DNA: TGTGCCAGCAAAGACAGGGGGGACTATGGCTACACCTTC.

The chain combines TRBV7-3 with TRBJ2-3; 9 bases align to TRBD2. V lost 1 base and J lost 3; bases outside the gene matches: 5. The CDR3 runs 16 residues. Germline loops: CDR1 SGHTA, CDR2 FQGTGA. CDR3 loop: CASSLRRGGGTDTQYF. The CDR3 DNA is TGTGCCAGCAGCTTAAGGCGGGGGGGCGGTACAGATACGCAGTATTTT.

The chain uses TRBV9 and TRBJ1-6, with 7 bases matching TRBD1. Germline CDR1 is SGDLS and CDR2 is YYNGEE. The CDR3 is made up of 14 amino acids. The trim removed 10 bases at V and 7 bases at J, leaving 11 bases unmatched. The CDR3 protein is CAGSSGGLNSPLHF. CDR3 nucleotide sequence: TGTGCCGGAAGTTCAGGGGGTCTCAATTCACCCCTCCACTTT. Using reference TRBV9 and TRBJ1-6 for the parts outside the CDR3, the full variable domain is DSGVTQTPKHLITATGQRVTLRCSPRSGDLSVYWYQQSLDQGLQFLIQYYNGEERAKGNILERFSAQQFPDLHSELNLSSLELGDSALYFCAGSSGGLNSPLHFGNGTRLTVT.

The chain combines TRBV5-6 with TRBJ1-1; D is unresolved. CDR1 SGHDT and CDR2 YYEEEE come from the germline V gene. Trimming cost V 2 bases and J 4 bases, with 9 bases left between them. The CDR3 totals 13 residues. The CDR3 coding sequence is TGTGCCAGCAGCTTTATCGAGAGCACTGAAGCTTTCTTT. It codes for CASSFIESTEAFF.

The chain recombines TRBV5-1 with TRBJ2-7; 11 positions match TRBD2. Germline loops: CDR1 SGHRS, CDR2 YFSETQ. The ends lost 4 bases at V and 5 bases at J; junction bases unmatched: 11. The CDR3 is made up of 16 amino acids. CDR3 DNA: TGCGCCAGCAGCCTATTAGCGGGAGGGTCCTTAAACGAGCAGTACTTC. It codes for CASSLLAGGSLNEQYF.

The chain combines TRBV4-1 with TRBJ2-3, with TRBD2 identical over 12 bases. The CDR3 runs 19 residues. V lost 1 base, J lost 2 bases, and 10 bases stayed unmatched. Germline CDR1 and CDR2: MGHRA and YSYEKL. The CDR3 loop reads CASSQAPPLAGGDTDTQYF. The CDR3 DNA reads as TGCGCCAGCAGCCAAGCCCCCCCACTAGCGGGGGGCGACACAGATACGCAGTATTTT.

The rearrangement links TRBV6-1 to TRBJ2-7, with 7 bases that match TRBD1. The CDR3 runs to 12 residues. Germline V CDR1 and CDR2: MNHNS, SASEGT. With V trimmed by 7 bases and J by 5 bases, 5 bases remained unmatched. In nucleotides, the CDR3 is TGTGCCAGCATCGACAGGGACGACGAGCAGTACTTC. Amino acid sequence: CASIDRDDEQYF.

The chain recombines TRBV27 with TRBJ2-7, with a tentative D call TRBD1 (5 bases). This CDR3 has 14 amino acids. The germline V and J ends were trimmed by 6 bases and 0 bases, with 12 bases remaining between them. The germline V gene encodes CDR1 MNHEY and CDR2 SMNVEV (reference sequence). The CDR3 loop reads CASRKAGHSYEQYF. CDR3 DNA: TGTGCCAGCAGAAAGGCAGGGCACTCCTACGAGCAGTACTTC.

This clone has only one observation. The chain has TRBV29-1 and TRBJ1-1; the D gene is possibly TRBD1 (6 bases). Trimming took off 5 bases at V and 5 bases at J, with 9 bases between the two ends. The germline CDR1 and CDR2 sequences are SQVTM and ANQGSEA. The CDR3 spans 11 residues. Here the CDR3 DNA reads TGCAGCGTTCAGGGGTATACTGAAGCTTTCTTT. The encoded protein is CSVQGYTEAFF.

The genes are TRBV5-4 and TRBJ2-1; tentatively, D is TRBD1 (6 bases). The length of the CDR3 is 16 residues. Germline lookup yields CDR1 SGHNT and CDR2 YYREEE (reference sequence). Trimming shortened V by 2 bases and J by 1 base, and 13 bases separated the two germline ends. The CDR3 coding sequence is TGTGCCAGCAGCTTACCAGGGGCGCGATCCTACAATGAGCAGTTCTTC. This codes for CASSLPGARSYNEQFF.

This clone was seen just once. The chain is built from TRBV5-6 and TRBJ2-7; 9 bases match TRBD1. Germline trimming cut 3 bases from V and 3 bases from J; bases unmatched to any gene: 4. CDR3 length: 14 residues. Looked up from germline, CDR1 is SGHDT and CDR2 is YYEEEE. CDR3 nucleotides: TGTGCCAGCAGCTACGGACAGGGGATCTACGAGCAGTACTTC. It codes for CASSYGQGIYEQYF.

This clone was found a few times. V usage is TRBV5-1 and J usage is TRBJ2-1; 9 nucleotides line up with TRBD1. V gave up 2 bases and J gave up 9 bases; unmatched junction bases: 6. The CDR3 totals 14 residues. CDR1 and CDR2 from the germline V gene are SGHRS and YFSETQ. The CDR3 loop reads CASSFGTGLGEQFF. The CDR3 DNA follows: TGCGCCAGCAGCTTCGGGACAGGGTTGGGTGAGCAGTTCTTC.

The V and J genes are TRBV7-9 and TRBJ1-2; TRBD1 matches at 7 bases. V shed 0 bases, J shed 4 bases, and the junction held 5 bases outside the gene matches. The CDR3 has 15 residues. Germline CDR1 and CDR2: SEHNR and FQNEAQ (reference sequence). Here the CDR3 DNA reads TGTGCCAGCAGCTTAGCAGGGGGCAACAGCTATGGCTACACCTTC. Its protein is CASSLAGGNSYGYTF. Based on the CDR3 plus reference TRBV7-9 and TRBJ1-2, the full variable domain is DTGVSQNPRHKITKRGQNVTFRCDPISEHNRLYWYRQTLGQGPEFLTYFQNEAQLEKSRLLSDRFSAERPKGSFSTLEIQRTEQGDSAMYLCASSLAGGNSYGYTFGSGTRLTVV.

The V call is TRBV5-4, the J call TRBJ1-1; 9 bases agree with TRBD1. The CDR3 runs to 14 residues. The germline gives CDR1 SGHNT, CDR2 YYREEE (reference sequence). Trimming took 4 bases from V and 4 from J; bases not matched to a gene: 5. The CDR3 here is CASSPWDRVTEAFF. The DNA for the CDR3 is TGTGCCAGCAGCCCATGGGACAGGGTCACTGAAGCTTTCTTT.

The J gene is TRBJ2-5, the V gene TRBV28; D is possibly TRBD1 (5 bases). The V end was cut by 8 bases, the J end by 4 bases, with 8 bases between. Germline CDR1 reads MDHEN; CDR2 reads SYDVKM. This CDR3 has 11 amino acids. CDR3 in amino acids: CASHQGETQYF. CDR3 DNA: TGTGCCAGCCACCAGGGAGAGACCCAGTACTTC.

The chain has TRBV29-1 and TRBJ2-7; a possible D gene is TRBD1 (6 bases). This CDR3 is built from 13 residues. Germline V gene sequence: CDR1 SQVTM, CDR2 ANQGSEA. V was trimmed by 7 bases and J by 1 base, leaving 14 bases between them. CDR3 protein: CSASGTRSYEQYF. The CDR3, as DNA: TGCAGCGCGTCCGGGACAAGATCCTACGAGCAGTACTTC.

The chain combines TRBV4-1 with TRBJ1-5; D is possibly TRBD1 (6 bases). The CDR3 consists of 17 residues. The V end lost 4 bases, the J end lost 1 base, and 17 bases lay between the germline ends. Germline lookup yields CDR1 MGHRA and CDR2 YSYEKL. As DNA, the CDR3 is TGCGCCAGCAGCCCGCTCGGGAGGGGGGGAAGCAATCAGCCCCAGCATTTT. Protein product: CASSPLGRGGSNQPQHF.

This chain joins TRBV2 and TRBJ2-1; TRBD2 matches 10 bases. The V gene end was trimmed by 5 bases and the J gene end by 3 bases; junction bases not matched to a gene: 4. The CDR3 length is 15 residues. Germline V lookup: CDR1 SNHLY, CDR2 FYNNEI. CDR3 nucleotide sequence: TGTGCCAGCAGTACCCTAGCGGGAGACTACAATGAGCAGTTCTTC. Its protein is CASSTLAGDYNEQFF.

The chain combines TRBV7-9 with TRBJ1-4; D call uncertain. This CDR3 comprises 11 residues. The germline V gene encodes CDR1 SEHNR and CDR2 FQNEAQ (reference sequence). V dropped 3 bases and J dropped 12 bases, with 8 bases sitting between them. CDR3: CASSLTGELFF. The CDR3 nucleotides are TGTGCCAGCAGCTTGACGGGAGAACTGTTTTTT. The complete variable domain, with remaining parts taken from reference TRBV7-9 and TRBJ1-4, reads DTGVSQNPRHKITKRGQNVTFRCDPISEHNRLYWYRQTLGQGPEFLTYFQNEAQLEKSRLLSDRFSAERPKGSFSTLEIQRTEQGDSAMYLCASSLTGELFFGSGTQLSVL.

The chain uses TRBV27 and TRBJ1-1, with TRBD1 as a possible D gene (6 bases). Germline V lookup: CDR1 MNHEY, CDR2 SMNVEV (reference sequence). V was clipped by 5 bases and J by 5 bases, with 18 bases between them. This CDR3 is built from 15 residues. CDR3 in DNA: TGTGCCAGCAGTCCCCTGACAGGCCGCAGTACTGAAGCTTTCTTT. Protein sequence: CASSPLTGRSTEAFF.

This clone was detected only once. The chain joins TRBV6-6 to TRBJ1-5; D is possibly TRBD1 (6 bases). The CDR3 length is 14 residues. Germline V CDR1 and CDR2: MNHNY, SVGAGI (reference sequence). V gave up 6 bases and J gave up 3 bases, with 12 bases separating them. The CDR3 region has the DNA TGTGCCAGCAGCCAGACAGGCTACAATCAGCCCCAGCATTTT. It specifies CASSQTGYNQPQHF.

The genes are TRBV5-1 and TRBJ2-2; no definite D call. This CDR3 spans 15 amino acids. CDR1 is SGHRS, CDR2 YFSETQ, per germline. Trimming took 2 bases from V and 0 from J, leaving 8 bases between them. The CDR3 loop is CASSFEVANTGELFF. The CDR3 nucleotides are TGCGCCAGCAGCTTTGAGGTCGCGAACACCGGGGAGCTGTTTTTT.

The chain joins TRBV9 to TRBJ2-7, with 9 bases identical to TRBD2. Germline lookup yields CDR1 SGDLS and CDR2 YYNGEE. This CDR3 is 15 amino acids long. Trimming at V came to 4 bases and at J to 1 base, leaving 6 bases not matched to a gene. The CDR3 sequence is CASSPALAGSYEQYF. The CDR3 DNA reads TGTGCCAGCAGCCCGGCCCTAGCGGGGTCCTACGAGCAGTACTTC.

The chain has TRBV5-6 and TRBJ2-3; 9 bases agree with TRBD2. The CDR3 runs to 15 residues. Trimming took 0 bases from V and 3 from J; bases not matched to a gene: 2. Germline CDR1 and CDR2: SGHDT and YYEEEE. CDR3 in DNA: TGTGCCAGCAGCTTGGAACTAGCGGGTACAGATACGCAGTATTTT. Its translation is CASSLELAGTDTQYF. The variable domain in full, with the rest retrieved from reference TRBV5-6 and TRBJ2-3, is DAGVTQSPTHLIKTRGQQVTLRCSPKSGHDTVSWYQQALGQGPQFIFQYYEEEERQRGNFPDRFSGHQFPNYSSELNVNALLLGDSALYLCASSLELAGTDTQYFGPGTRLTVL.

The chain couples TRBV2 to TRBJ2-7; 11 bases are a match to TRBD2. Trimming took 4 bases from V and 0 from J; bases not matched to a gene: 14. Germline CDR1 is SNHLY and CDR2 is FYNNEI. CDR3 length: 19 residues. The CDR3 DNA follows: TGTGCCAGCAGTGTAGGACGGCTAGCGGGGGGAAGGAGCTCCTACGAGCAGTACTTC. It specifies CASSVGRLAGGRSSYEQYF.